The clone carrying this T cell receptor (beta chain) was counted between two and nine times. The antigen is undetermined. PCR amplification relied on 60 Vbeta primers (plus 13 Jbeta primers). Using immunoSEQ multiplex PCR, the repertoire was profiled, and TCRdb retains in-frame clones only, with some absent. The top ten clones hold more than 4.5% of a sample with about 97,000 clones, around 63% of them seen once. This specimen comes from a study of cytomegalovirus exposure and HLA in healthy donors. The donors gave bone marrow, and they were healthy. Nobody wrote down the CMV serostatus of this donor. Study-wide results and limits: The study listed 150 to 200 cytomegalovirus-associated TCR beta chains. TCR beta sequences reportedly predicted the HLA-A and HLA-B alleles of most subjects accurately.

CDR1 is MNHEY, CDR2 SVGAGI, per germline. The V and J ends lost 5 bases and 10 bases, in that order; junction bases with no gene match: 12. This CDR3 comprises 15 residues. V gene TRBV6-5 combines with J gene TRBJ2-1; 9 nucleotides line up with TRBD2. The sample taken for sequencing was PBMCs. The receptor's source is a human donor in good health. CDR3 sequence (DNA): TGTGCCAGCAGTCGCGGGAGGGCCAGGATCCCGGAGCAGTTCTTC. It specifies CASSRGRARIPEQFF.